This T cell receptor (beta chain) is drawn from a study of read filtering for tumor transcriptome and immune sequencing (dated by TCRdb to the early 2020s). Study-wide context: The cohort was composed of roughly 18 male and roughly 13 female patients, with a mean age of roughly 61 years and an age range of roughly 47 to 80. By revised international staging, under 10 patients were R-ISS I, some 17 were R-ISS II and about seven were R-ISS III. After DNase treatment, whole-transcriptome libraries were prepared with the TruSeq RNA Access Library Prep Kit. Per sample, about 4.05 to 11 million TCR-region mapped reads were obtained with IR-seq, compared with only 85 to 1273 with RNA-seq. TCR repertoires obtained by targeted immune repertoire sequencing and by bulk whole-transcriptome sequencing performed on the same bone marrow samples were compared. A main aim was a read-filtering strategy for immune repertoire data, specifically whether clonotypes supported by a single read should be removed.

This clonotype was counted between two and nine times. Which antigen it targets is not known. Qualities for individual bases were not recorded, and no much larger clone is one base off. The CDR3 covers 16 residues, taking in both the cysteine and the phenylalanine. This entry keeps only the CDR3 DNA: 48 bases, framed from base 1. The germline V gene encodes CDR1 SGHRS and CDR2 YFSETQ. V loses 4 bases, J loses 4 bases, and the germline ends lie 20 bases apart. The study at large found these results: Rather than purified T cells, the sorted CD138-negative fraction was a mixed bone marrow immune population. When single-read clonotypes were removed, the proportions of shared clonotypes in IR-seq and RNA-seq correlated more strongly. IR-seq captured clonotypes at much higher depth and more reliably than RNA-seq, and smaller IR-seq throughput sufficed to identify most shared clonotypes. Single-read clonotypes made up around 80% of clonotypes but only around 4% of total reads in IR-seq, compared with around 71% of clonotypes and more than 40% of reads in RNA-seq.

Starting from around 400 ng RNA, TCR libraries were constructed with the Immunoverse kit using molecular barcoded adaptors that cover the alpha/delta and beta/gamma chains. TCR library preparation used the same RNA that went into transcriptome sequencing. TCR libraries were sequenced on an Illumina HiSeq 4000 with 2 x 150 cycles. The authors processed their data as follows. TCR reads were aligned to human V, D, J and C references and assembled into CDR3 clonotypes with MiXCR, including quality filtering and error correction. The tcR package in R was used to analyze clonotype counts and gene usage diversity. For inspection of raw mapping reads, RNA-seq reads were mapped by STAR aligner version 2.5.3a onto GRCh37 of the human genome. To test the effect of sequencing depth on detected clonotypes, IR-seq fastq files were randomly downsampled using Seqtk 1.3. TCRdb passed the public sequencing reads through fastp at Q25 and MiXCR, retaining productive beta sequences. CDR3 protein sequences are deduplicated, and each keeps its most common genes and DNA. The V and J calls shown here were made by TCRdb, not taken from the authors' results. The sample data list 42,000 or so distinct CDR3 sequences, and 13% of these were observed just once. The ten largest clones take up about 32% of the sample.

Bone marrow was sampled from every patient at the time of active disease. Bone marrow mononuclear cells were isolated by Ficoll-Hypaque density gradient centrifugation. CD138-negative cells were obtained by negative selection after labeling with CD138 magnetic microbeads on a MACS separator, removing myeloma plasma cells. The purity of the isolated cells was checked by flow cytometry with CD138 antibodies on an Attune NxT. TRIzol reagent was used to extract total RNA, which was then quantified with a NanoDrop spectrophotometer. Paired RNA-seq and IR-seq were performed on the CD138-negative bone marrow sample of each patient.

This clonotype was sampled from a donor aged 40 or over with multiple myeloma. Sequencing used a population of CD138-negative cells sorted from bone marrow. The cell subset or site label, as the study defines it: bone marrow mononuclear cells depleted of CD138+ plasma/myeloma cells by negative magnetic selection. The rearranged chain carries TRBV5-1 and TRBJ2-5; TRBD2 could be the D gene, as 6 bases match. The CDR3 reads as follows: CASSPWGGGVRETQYF. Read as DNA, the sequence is TGCGCCAGCAGCCCGTGGGGCGGAGGGGTCCGAGAGACCCAGTACTTC.